Sequencing of this T cell receptor (beta chain) was carried out in a study of cytomegalovirus exposure and HLA in healthy donors (TCRdb year 2017). Concerning the study at large: An earlier analysis of about 560 of the donors reported 276 Gb of sequence data and 95 million to 120 million unique TCR beta sequences obtained from approximately 180 million T cells. About 280 gigabases of sequencing data and roughly 80 million unique TCR sequences made up an early release that covered under 750 HLA-typed donors. The genetic ancestry cluster associated with self-reported Caucasian donors included 81% of the 350 to 500 genotyped donors. The aim of the study was to test whether cataloging public T cell receptors could identify signatures of past pathogen exposure. The study profiled the T cell repertoires of around 700 subjects by immunosequencing and related them to cytomegalovirus serostatus. A separate validation cohort of 90 to 150 different subjects was used in addition to the roughly 670-subject first cohort. The study combined high-throughput TCR immunosequencing, statistical association of individual TCRs with disease status, and machine learning to predict cytomegalovirus infection status. To study patterns of TCR occurrence, a later analysis re-analyzed previously published TCR beta repertoires from 700 or so donors and added high-resolution HLA genotyping. Rather than using new phenotypic data, the later analysis identified candidate immune exposures from TCR beta sequences and from how often those sequences occurred across donors. In an earlier analysis of roughly 540 of the donors, high-throughput TCR beta sequencing was used to judge whether each TCR beta V gene segment behaved as functional or pseudogenic. Donor age, sex, ethnicity and CMV serostatus were collected together with the repertoire data. A later genetic analysis took genome-wide SNP genotypes for about three fifths of the roughly 700 donors and used that subset as a discovery cohort. Every discovery cohort repertoire had been produced on one sequencing platform. Class I and class II HLA loci were covered by the typing at four-digit resolution. The number of typed donors differed by locus: about 629-630 for A, B, C, DRB1 and DQB1; approximately 540 for DQA1; 606 for DPA1; and approximately 450 for DPB1. Five DR-DQ haplotypes were handled as single units for association and clustering, since linkage in the cohort was strong. Among 300 to 500 genotyped donors of the cohort, an average of about 220,000 unique TCR beta nucleotide sequences was sequenced per donor, of which approximately 19% were non-productive.

In regard to this clone: Its target antigen remains unknown. Per-nucleotide qualities are absent, and no much larger clonotype sits a single base away.

The receptor library was made with the immunoSEQ multiplex PCR assay. For the multiplex PCR, a mixture combining 60 forward primers for TCR Vbeta segments and 13 reverse primers for TCR Jbeta segments was used. The CDR3 region of rearranged TCR beta genes was amplified from genomic DNA by a multiplex PCR assay. The Illumina HiSeq System was used to sequence the amplified TCR beta libraries as 87-base-pair reads. The study's own analysis went as follows. In a later analysis, 70 million to 95 million unique TCR beta chains were counted across the approximately 620 repertoires, and about 10 million of these chains were shared by at least two donors. Raw reads were error-corrected and collapsed into unique sequences by a nearest-neighbor algorithm in which closely related sequences were merged to remove PCR and sequencing errors. Alignment of CDR3 sequences to IMGT reference sequences was used to assign V, D and J gene segments. For a sequence to be retained, at least a six-nucleotide match to both a V gene segment and a J gene segment was required. A rearrangement was called productive if the CDR3 had no stop codons and remained in frame with V and J, and every other rearrangement was called non-productive. Following IMGT convention, CDR3 was defined as the stretch from the second conserved V-encoded cysteine up to the conserved J-encoded phenylalanine. In an earlier analysis of just under 600 of the donors, sequences lacking an unambiguous match to a single V gene segment were excluded. An earlier analysis of a few hundred of the donors called V segments functional above 56.7% productive rearrangements and segregating when the between-donor standard deviation exceeded 5%. A statistical classification framework was built for diagnosing cytomegalovirus status from the catalog of TCR beta chain sequences. In a later analysis, TCR nucleotide sequences were compared against IMGT/GENE-DB human TR gene sequences so that V and J genes could be assigned. The TCRdist pipeline was used in a later analysis to assign CDR3 sequences and most-parsimonious VDJ recombination scenarios. In a later analysis, each TCR beta chain was defined by its CDR3 amino acid sequence together with its V-gene family, and reads lacking a unique V-gene family were excluded. To address suspected cross-contamination and a sequencing artifact, a later analysis removed approximately 590 highly shared, low-generation-probability nucleotide sequences. In a later analysis, a clonal expansion index for each public chain was calculated from normalized within-repertoire ranks of inferred template counts. In a later analysis, generation probabilities were computed using a VDJ recombination model fitted to out-of-frame rearrangements, and the results were checked against IGoR. A later analysis scored TCR-TCR, TCR-HLA and TCR-CMV co-occurrence with hypergeometric tests, applying a repertoire-size bias correction to TCR pairs. A later analysis estimated false discovery rates by permuting HLA or CMV assignments 20 times. In a later analysis, co-occurring TCRs were grouped using DBSCAN, with TCRdist sequence similarity added in when clustering inside HLA-allele-positive subsets. For co-occurrence clustering, repertoires with fewer than 30,000 or more than 120,000 public chains were excluded, along with four or five repertoires with anomalous nucleotide sharing. In TCRdb, the immuneACCESS table is reduced to in-frame sequences with V and J assigned. These tables do not hold every clone; where another copy was compared, an unresolved V gene accounts for under half, and the others remain unexplained. The V and J calls and clone size were taken over from that table, and D and trimming were inferred from the DNA. Across this sample there are 150,000 to 200,000 clones, with roughly 72% seen only once. The top ten constitute 1.5% to 2% of the sample.

Trimming takes 3 bases off V and 2 bases off J; junction bases not matched to a gene: 3. Via the germline V gene, CDR1 is KGHSH and CDR2 LQKENI. The CDR3 starts with the cysteine, ends with the phenylalanine, and has 15 residues. Here the CDR3 DNA is all that survives: 45 bases in frame from base 1. Results the study describes overall, beyond this receptor: In this cohort, only TCR beta chains were sequenced, and detectable features were limited by the absence of alpha or paired-chain data. In a later analysis, around 17,000 TCR beta sequences were associated with specific HLA alleles at a false discovery rate of 0.05. A further reported finding was that TCR beta sequences accurately predicted the HLA-A and HLA-B alleles for most subjects in the first cohort. In a later genetic analysis, fewer N-insertions in productive TCRs were reported among donors in an Asian-associated ancestry cluster than the approximately 630-donor mean. In a later analysis, most CMV-associated TCR beta chains were found to appear HLA-restricted, with HLA associations seemingly driven largely by CMV exposure. V-gene and J-gene trimming of TCR beta chains was associated with a missense DCLRE1C variant in a later genetic analysis, and the association was replicated in an independent cohort. The classifier was reported to diagnose cytomegalovirus status with high specificity and sensitivity in both the original and validation cohorts. In a later analysis, TCR association rates were found to vary across HLA loci, with the most associated TCRs seen for DRB1 alleles and the fewest for HLA-C alleles. Linkage disequilibrium might explain the correlated functional status among segregating V segments, but an unknown experimental factor could not be ruled out. In a later analysis, several top co-occurrence clusters were reported to appear linked to parvovirus B19, influenza, CMV and Epstein-Barr virus. Three of the identified cytomegalovirus-associated TCR beta chains were confirmed in vitro to be specific for cytomegalovirus antigens. Because HLA typing was missing for some donors at each locus, association tests included only the typed subset. Some IMGT-functional V segments, including TRBV6-2 and TRBV6-3, could not be distinguished by the 87-base-pair reads and were therefore excluded. Strong co-occurrence of HLA alleles, especially DR and DQ, made assigning TCR associations to individual alleles difficult. The earlier analysis of approximately 590 of the donors excluded approximately 17 rarely observed V segments, including chromosome 9 orphons, because counts were too low. The authors suggested that the approach could potentially be extended to other disease states and immunological phenotypes. Most TCR sequences were observed very rarely across donors, whereas some public TCRs were present in many individuals. A cluster of highly shared sequence variants was judged likely to represent a technical artifact of the sequencing pipeline. A total of about 150 TCR beta chains were listed by the study as associated with cytomegalovirus. In an earlier analysis of 587 of the donors, most TCR beta V segments appeared in productive rearrangements about 87% or about 30% of the time, broadly matching IMGT annotations. The presence/absence analyses assumed that sequencing depth was roughly uniform across donors, and that assumption may not be true. Immune exposure information for the cohort was limited to CMV serostatus. A later analysis found that HLA-associated TCR beta chains were more clonally expanded and had lower generation probabilities than equally common non-associated chains.

The cohort consisted of fewer than 700 healthy bone marrow donors. All cohort members were sampled while nominally healthy, although unrecorded immune exposures were likely present. The donor tested CMV seronegative and was one of the 352 seronegative cohort members. A peripheral blood sample was collected from each donor, and TCR beta sequencing was performed on peripheral blood mononuclear cells. The Qiagen DNeasy Blood Extraction Kit was used to extract genomic DNA from the blood cell samples. This TCR derives from a man in his thirties or forties in good health and CMV-seronegative. Specimen: PBMCs. The V and J genes are TRBV18 and TRBJ2-1, and TRBD1 matches 8 of the central bases. The bases are TGTGCCAGCTCACCGTCAGGGGGCCCCTACAATGAGCAGTTCTTC. The encoded protein is CASSPSGGPYNEQFF.